Below, 2 T cell receptor beta chains from the same sample are listed, as sequenced in a study of CD8 T cells in Susac syndrome. An input of roughly 0.5 to 1 ug of RNA was subjected to reverse transcription using random hexamers. TCRdb processed the immunoSEQ multiplex PCR reads anew with MiXCR; each CDR3 protein has one entry. The sample records about 120,000 distinct CDR3 sequences, 94% being singletons. Sequenced: CD4+ T cells from PBMCs. These receptors were collected from a human donor in good health.

J is TRBJ2-2 and V is TRBV12-3 or TRBV12-4, with D tentatively TRBD1 (5 bases). Trimming shortened V by 3 bases and J by 8 bases, and 10 bases separated the two germline ends. There are 13 residues in the CDR3. The CDR3 sequence: CASSLGLWGELFF. CDR3 DNA: TGTGCCAGCAGTTTGGGGCTTTGGGGGGAGCTGTTTTTT.

The chain is built from TRBV12-3 or TRBV12-4 and TRBJ1-1; 10 nucleotides align to TRBD1. V shed 4 bases, J shed 4 bases, and the junction held 6 bases outside the gene matches. CDR3 length: 15 residues. The CDR3 protein is CASSSRGQGTTEAFF. The CDR3 DNA reads TGTGCCAGCAGTTCTAGGGGACAGGGGACCACTGAAGCTTTCTTT.